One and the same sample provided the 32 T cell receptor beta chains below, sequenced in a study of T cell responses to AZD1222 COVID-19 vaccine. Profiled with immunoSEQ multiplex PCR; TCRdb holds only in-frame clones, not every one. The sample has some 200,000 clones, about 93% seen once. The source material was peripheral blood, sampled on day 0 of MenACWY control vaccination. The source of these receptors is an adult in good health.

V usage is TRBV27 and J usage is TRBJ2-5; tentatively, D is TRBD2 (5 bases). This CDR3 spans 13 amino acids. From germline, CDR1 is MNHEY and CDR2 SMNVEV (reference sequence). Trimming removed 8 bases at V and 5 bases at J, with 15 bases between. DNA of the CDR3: TGTGCCAGCGGAAAAGAGCGAGGGGAGACCCAGTACTTC. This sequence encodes CASGKERGETQYF.

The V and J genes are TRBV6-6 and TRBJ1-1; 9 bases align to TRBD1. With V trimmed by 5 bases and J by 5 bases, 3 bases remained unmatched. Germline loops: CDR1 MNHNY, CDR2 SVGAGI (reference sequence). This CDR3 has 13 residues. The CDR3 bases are TGTGCCAGCAGTCCCGACAGGGGGACTGAAGCTTTCTTT. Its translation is CASSPDRGTEAFF.

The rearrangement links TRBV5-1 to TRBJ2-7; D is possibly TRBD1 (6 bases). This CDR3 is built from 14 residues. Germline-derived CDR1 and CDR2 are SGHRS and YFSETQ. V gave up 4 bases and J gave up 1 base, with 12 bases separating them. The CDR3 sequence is CASSPTGSSYEQYF. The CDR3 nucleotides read TGCGCCAGCAGCCCAACAGGGTCTTCCTACGAGCAGTACTTC.

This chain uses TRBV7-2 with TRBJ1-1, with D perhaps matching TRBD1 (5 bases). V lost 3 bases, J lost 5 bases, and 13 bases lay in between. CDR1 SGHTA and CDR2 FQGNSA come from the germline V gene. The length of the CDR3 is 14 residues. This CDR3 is CASSFAGRATEAFF. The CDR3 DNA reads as TGTGCCAGCAGCTTCGCGGGGCGGGCAACTGAAGCTTTCTTT.

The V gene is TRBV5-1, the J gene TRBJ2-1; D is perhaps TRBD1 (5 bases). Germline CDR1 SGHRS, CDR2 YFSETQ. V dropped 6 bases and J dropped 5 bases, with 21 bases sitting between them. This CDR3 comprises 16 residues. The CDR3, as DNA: TGCGCCAGCAAATTCTTATTGGGGCGTAGGGACAATGAGCAGTTCTTC. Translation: CASKFLLGRRDNEQFF.

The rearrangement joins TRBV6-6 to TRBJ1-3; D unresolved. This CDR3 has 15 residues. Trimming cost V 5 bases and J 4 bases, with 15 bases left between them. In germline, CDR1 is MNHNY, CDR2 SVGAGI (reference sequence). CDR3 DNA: TGTGCCAGCAGTGACGGGCCTAGGGTCGGAAACACCATATATTTT. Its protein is CASSDGPRVGNTIYF.

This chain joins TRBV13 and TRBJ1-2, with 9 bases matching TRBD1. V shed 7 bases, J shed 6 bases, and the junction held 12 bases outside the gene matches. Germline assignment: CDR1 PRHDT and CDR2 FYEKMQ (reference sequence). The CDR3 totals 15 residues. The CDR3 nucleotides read TGTGCCAGCATATTCCGGGACAGGGCCCTACATGGCTACACCTTC. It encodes CASIFRDRALHGYTF.

The CDR3 sequence: CASSLAGSYEQYF. DNA for the CDR3: TGTGCCAGCAGCTTGGCAGGTTCCTACGAGCAGTACTTC. The rearrangement links TRBV11-2 to TRBJ2-7; D is unresolved. This CDR3 contains 13 residues. With 3 bases removed from V and 1 base from J, the gap between germline ends came to 7 bases. CDR1 and CDR2 (germline): SGHAT, FQNNGV. The full variable domain, completed using reference TRBV11-2 and TRBJ2-7, is EAGVAQSPRYKIIEKRQSVAFWCNPISGHATLYWYQQILGQGPKLLIQFQNNGVVDDSQLPKDRFSAERLKGVDSTLKIQPAKLEDSAVYLCASSLAGSYEQYFGPGTRLTVT.

The DNA of the CDR3 is TGTGCCAGCAGCTCCGGACGACACTATGGCTACACCTTC. It specifies CASSSGRHYGYTF. V gene TRBV11-1 combines with J gene TRBJ1-2; D remains ambiguous. The V end lost 4 bases, the J end lost 3 bases, and 9 bases lay between the germline ends. The CDR3 consists of 13 residues. Germline V CDR1 and CDR2: SGHAT, FQDESV (reference sequence).

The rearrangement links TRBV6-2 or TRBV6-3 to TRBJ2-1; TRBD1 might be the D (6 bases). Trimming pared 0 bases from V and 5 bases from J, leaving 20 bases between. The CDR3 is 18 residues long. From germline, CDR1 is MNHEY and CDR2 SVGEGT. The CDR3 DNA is TGTGCCAGCAGTTACTCGACCCAGGAAGGGGGTTCCCACAATGAGCAGTTCTTC. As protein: CASSYSTQEGGSHNEQFF.

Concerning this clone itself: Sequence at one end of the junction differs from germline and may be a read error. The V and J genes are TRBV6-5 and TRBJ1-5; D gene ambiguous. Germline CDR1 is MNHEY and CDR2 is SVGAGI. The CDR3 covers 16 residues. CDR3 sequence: CASSYSAGFRNQPQHF. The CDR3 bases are TGTGCTAGCAGTTACTCGGCTGGGTTTCGCAATCAGCCCCAGCATTTT.

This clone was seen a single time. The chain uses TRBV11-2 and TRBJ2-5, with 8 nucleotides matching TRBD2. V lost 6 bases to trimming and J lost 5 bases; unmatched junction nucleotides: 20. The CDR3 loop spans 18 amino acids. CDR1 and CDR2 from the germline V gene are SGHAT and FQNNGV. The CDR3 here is CASSYNPTSASGLETQYF. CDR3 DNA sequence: TGTGCCAGCAGTTATAATCCTACGTCAGCTAGCGGGTTGGAGACCCAGTACTTC.

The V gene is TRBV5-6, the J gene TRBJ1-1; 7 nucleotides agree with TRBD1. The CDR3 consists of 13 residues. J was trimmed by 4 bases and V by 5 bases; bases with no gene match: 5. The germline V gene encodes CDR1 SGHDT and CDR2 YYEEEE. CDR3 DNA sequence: TGTGCCAGCAGATGGACAGGTGGCACTGAAGCTTTCTTT. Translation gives CASRWTGGTEAFF.

The CDR3 spells CATSDSDPGGSGQFF. The CDR3 DNA reads as TGTGCCACCAGTGATTCGGACCCTGGGGGGTCTGGGCAGTTCTTC. The J gene is TRBJ2-1, the V gene TRBV24-1, with a weak D call TRBD2 (6 bases). This CDR3 is built from 15 residues. Germline V gives CDR1 KGHDR, CDR2 SFDVKD. The germline V and J ends were trimmed by 2 bases and 12 bases, with 19 bases remaining between them.

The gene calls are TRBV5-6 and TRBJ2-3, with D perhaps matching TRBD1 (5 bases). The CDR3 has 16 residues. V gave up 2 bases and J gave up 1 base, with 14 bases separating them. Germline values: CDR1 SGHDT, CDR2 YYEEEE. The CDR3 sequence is CASSLRTNPRTDTQYF. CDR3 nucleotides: TGTGCCAGCAGCTTAAGGACAAATCCTCGCACAGATACGCAGTATTTT.

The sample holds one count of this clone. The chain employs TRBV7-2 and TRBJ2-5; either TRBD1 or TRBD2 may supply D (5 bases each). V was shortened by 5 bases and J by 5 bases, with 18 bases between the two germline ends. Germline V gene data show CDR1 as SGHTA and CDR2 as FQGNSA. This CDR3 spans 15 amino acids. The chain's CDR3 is CASSPAAMGVETQYF. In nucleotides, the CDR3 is TGTGCCAGCAGCCCCGCGGCCATGGGGGTTGAGACCCAGTACTTC.

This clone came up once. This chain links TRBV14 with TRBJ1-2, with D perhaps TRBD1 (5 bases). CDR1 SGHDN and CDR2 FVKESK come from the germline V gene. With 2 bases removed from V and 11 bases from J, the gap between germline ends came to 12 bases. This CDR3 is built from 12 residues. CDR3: CASSQSEGPYTF. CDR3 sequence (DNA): TGTGCCAGCAGCCAATCGGAGGGGCCATACACCTTC.

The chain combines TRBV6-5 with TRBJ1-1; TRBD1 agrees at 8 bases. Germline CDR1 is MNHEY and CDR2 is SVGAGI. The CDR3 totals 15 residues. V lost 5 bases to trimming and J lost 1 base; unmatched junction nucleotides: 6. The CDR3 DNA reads TGTGCCAGCAGTCATCAGGGGGCGACGAACACTGAAGCTTTCTTT. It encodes CASSHQGATNTEAFF.

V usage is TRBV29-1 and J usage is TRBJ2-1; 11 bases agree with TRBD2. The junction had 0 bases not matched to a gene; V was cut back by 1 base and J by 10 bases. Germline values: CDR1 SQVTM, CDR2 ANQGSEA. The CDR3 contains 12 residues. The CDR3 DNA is TGCAGCGTTGAAGGACTAGCGGGGGAGCAGTTCTTC. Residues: CSVEGLAGEQFF.

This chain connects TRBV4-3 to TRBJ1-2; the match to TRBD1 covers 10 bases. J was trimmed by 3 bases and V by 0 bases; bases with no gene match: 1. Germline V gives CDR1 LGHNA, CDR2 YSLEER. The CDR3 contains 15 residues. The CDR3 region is CASSQEGQGHYGYTF. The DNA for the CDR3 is TGCGCCAGCAGCCAAGAGGGACAGGGGCACTATGGCTACACCTTC.

The CDR3 loop is CSVGDRVGQPQHF. The DNA of the CDR3 is TGCAGCGTTGGTGACAGGGTAGGTCAGCCCCAGCATTTT. The V call is TRBV29-1, the J call TRBJ1-5, with TRBD1 matching 7 bases. The ends lost 4 bases at V and 6 bases at J; junction bases unmatched: 6. Looked up from germline, CDR1 is SQVTM and CDR2 is ANQGSEA. CDR3 length equals 13 residues.

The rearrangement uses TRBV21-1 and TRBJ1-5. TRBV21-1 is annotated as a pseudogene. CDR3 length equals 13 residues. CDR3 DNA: TGTGCCAGCAGGATCAGTAGGAATCAGCCCCAGCATTTT. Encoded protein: CASRISRNQPQHF.

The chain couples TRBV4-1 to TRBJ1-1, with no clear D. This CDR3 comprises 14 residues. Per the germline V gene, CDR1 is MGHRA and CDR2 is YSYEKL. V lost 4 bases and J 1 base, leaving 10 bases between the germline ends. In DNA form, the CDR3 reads TGCGCCAGCAGCCGAGACCGAGGGAACACTGAAGCTTTCTTT. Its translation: CASSRDRGNTEAFF.

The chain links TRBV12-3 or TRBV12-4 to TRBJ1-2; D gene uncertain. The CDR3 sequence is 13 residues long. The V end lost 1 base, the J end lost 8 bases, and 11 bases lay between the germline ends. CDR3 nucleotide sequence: TGTGCCAGCAGTTTAGAAGGGCTTGGCGGCTACACCTTC. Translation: CASSLEGLGGYTF.

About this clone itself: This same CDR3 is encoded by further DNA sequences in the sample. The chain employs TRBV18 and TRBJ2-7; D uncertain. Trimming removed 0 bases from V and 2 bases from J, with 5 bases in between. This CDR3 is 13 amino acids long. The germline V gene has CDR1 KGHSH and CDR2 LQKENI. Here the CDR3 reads CASSPPGAYEQYF. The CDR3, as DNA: TGTGCCAGCTCACCACCCGGTGCCTACGAGCAGTACTTC. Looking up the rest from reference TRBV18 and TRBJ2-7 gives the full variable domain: NAGVMQNPRHLVRRRGQEARLRCSPMKGHSHVYWYRQLPEEGLKFMVYLQKENIIDESGMPKERFSAEFPKEGPSILRIQQVVRGDSAAYFCASSPPGAYEQYFGPGTRLTVT.

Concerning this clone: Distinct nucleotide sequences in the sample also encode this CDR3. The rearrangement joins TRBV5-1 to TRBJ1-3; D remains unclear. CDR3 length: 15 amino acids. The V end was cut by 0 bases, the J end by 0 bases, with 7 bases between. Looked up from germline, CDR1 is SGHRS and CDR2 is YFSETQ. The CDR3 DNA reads TGCGCCAGCAGCTTGGCGGGGTCCTCTGGAAACACCATATATTTT. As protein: CASSLAGSSGNTIYF.

The CDR3 here is CASSYPPPGTPNNYGYTF. CDR3 sequence (DNA): TGTGCCAGCAGTTACCCGCCCCCCGGGACACCGAACAACTATGGCTACACCTTC. The chain recombines TRBV6-2 or TRBV6-3 with TRBJ1-2; tentative D call: TRBD1 (6 bases). CDR1 is MNHEY, CDR2 SVGEGT, per germline. CDR3 length: 18 amino acids. The V end lost 2 bases, the J end lost 2 bases, and 21 bases lay between the germline ends.

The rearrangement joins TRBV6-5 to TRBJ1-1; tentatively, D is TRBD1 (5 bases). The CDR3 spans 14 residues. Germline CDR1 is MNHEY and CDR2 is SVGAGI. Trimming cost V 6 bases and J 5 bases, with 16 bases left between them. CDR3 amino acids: CASSPVGGVTEAFF. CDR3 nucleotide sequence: TGTGCCAGCAGCCCCGTGGGGGGGGTAACTGAAGCTTTCTTT.

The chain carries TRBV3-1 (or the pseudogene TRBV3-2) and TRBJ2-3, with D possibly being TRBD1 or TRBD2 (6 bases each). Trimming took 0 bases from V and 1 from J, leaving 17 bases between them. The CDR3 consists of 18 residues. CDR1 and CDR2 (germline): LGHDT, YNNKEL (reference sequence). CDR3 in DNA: TGTGCCAGCAGCCAAGATCTCGTCCGGGGGCATGGCACAGATACGCAGTATTTT. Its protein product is CASSQDLVRGHGTDTQYF.

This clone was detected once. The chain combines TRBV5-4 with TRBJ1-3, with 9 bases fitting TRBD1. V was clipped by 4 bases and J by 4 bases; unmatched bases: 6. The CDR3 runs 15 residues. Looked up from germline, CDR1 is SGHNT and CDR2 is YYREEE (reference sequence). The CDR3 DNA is TGTGCCAGCAGCATGTGGACAGGGGTCGGAAACACCATATATTTT. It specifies CASSMWTGVGNTIYF.

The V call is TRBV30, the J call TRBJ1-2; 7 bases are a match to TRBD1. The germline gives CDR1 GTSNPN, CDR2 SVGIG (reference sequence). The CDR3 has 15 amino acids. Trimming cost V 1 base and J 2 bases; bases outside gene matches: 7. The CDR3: CAWSGRTGDNYGYTF. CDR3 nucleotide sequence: TGTGCCTGGAGTGGAAGGACAGGAGACAACTATGGCTACACCTTC.

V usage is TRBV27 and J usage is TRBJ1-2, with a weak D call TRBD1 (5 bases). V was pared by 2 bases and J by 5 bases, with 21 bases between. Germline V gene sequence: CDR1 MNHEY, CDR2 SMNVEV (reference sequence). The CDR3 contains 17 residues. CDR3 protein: CASSLSVNGAVPYGYTF. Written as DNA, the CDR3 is TGTGCCAGCAGTTTAAGTGTTAACGGGGCAGTCCCTTATGGCTACACCTTC.